The source of this T cell receptor beta chain is a study of cytomegalovirus exposure and HLA in healthy donors. Findings and limits, study-wide: In a later analysis, the majority of CMV-associated beta chains seemingly showed HLA restriction.

Though probably carrying unrecorded immune exposures, donors were nominally healthy at sampling. The V gene end was trimmed by 5 bases and the J gene end by 5 bases; junction bases not matched to a gene: 10. Germline loops: CDR1 SQVTM, CDR2 ANQGSEA. The CDR3 runs 14 residues. 60 Vbeta and 13 Jbeta primers were used in PCR. In the original analysis: An analysis that came later counted roughly 80 million unique TCR beta chains, around 12 million shared. Profiling relied on immunoSEQ multiplex PCR, and the TCRdb table lists in-frame clones only, not all of them. The V and J calls and clone size were taken over from that table, and D and trimming were inferred from the DNA. The sample has approximately 58,000 clones. Regarding this clone: Its target is unknown.

Sequencing was carried out using PBMCs. V usage is TRBV29-1 and J usage is TRBJ1-2, with 8 bases identical to TRBD1. The sequence was collected from a woman aged 18-30 years in good health and CMV-seronegative. The CDR3 nucleotides read TGCAGCGTTTCGGACAGGGCAGACGGGTATGGCTACACCTTC. It codes for CSVSDRADGYGYTF.